This passage covers 27 T cell receptor beta chains from one sample sequenced in a study of control samples from healthy donors and cancer patients. Some clones are missing from TCRdb's copy, which holds only in-frame ones; the method was immunoSEQ multiplex PCR. The table lists around 77,000 clones, approximately 92% of them singletons. Sequenced sample: blood. The receptors shown here come from a woman in her sixties in good health.

This clone occurred once. The genes are TRBV7-3 and TRBJ2-2, with D hard to call. V lost 1 base, J lost 7 bases, and 7 bases lay in between. This CDR3 has 13 residues. Per germline, CDR1 SGHTA and CDR2 FQGTGA. The CDR3 loop is CASSLSRNGELFF. The CDR3 DNA follows: TGTGCCAGCAGCTTAAGCAGGAACGGGGAGCTGTTTTTT.

This clone was picked up a small number of times. The V call is TRBV11-2, the J call TRBJ1-1; D gene uncertain. There are 12 residues in the CDR3. From germline, CDR1 is SGHAT and CDR2 FQNNGV. V lost 1 base to trimming and J lost 6 bases, with 6 bases between them. Here the CDR3 reads CASSLVGAEAFF. The DNA of the CDR3 is TGTGCCAGCAGCTTAGTGGGCGCTGAAGCTTTCTTT.

J is TRBJ1-2 and V is TRBV30; the D is unclear. The CDR3 is 14 amino acids. CDR1 is GTSNPN and CDR2 is SVGIG in the germline V gene (reference sequence). The V and J ends lost 0 bases and 4 bases respectively, with 12 bases between them. CDR3 sequence (DNA): TGTGCCTGGAGTGTACTTGGAGCTGGCTATGGCTACACCTTC. Protein: CAWSVLGAGYGYTF.

This clone has a single count. This rearrangement joins TRBV7-3 to TRBJ2-3; TRBD1 is a possible D gene (5 bases). The CDR3 length is 12 residues. The V gene's germline CDR1 is SGHTA and CDR2 FQGTGA. Trimming removed 8 bases at V and 3 bases at J, with 9 bases between. In nucleotides, the CDR3 is TGTGCCAGCGGTCAGGGTACAGATACGCAGTATTTT. It translates to CASGQGTDTQYF.

The CDR3 region is CASSRQLSNYGYTF. The CDR3 bases are TGCGCCAGCAGCCGACAGCTTTCTAACTATGGCTACACCTTC. J is TRBJ1-2 and V is TRBV5-1, with D tentatively TRBD1 (5 bases). Per the germline V gene, CDR1 is SGHRS and CDR2 is YFSETQ. V lost 4 bases and J lost 0, with 10 bases in between. The CDR3 is 14 amino acids.

V usage is TRBV6-1 and J usage is TRBJ1-5, with D perhaps TRBD1 (6 bases). CDR3 length: 15 amino acids. Trimming shortened V by 2 bases and J by 5 bases, and 13 bases separated the two germline ends. CDR1 MNHNS and CDR2 SASEGT come from the germline V gene. This CDR3 reads CASSELDRKYQPQHF. CDR3 coding DNA: TGTGCCAGCAGTGAACTGGACAGAAAATATCAGCCCCAGCATTTT.

V usage is TRBV15 and J usage is TRBJ1-4; D remains ambiguous. Trimming took off 0 bases at V and 0 bases at J, with 5 bases between the two ends. The CDR3 covers 15 residues. Germline V gene sequence: CDR1 LNHNV, CDR2 YYDKDF (reference sequence). The CDR3 DNA sequence: TGTGCCACCAGCAGAGACAGATCAACTAATGAAAAACTGTTTTTT. Translating gives CATSRDRSTNEKLFF.

The rearrangement joins TRBV27 to TRBJ1-1; D gene ambiguous. Germline V gives CDR1 MNHEY, CDR2 SMNVEV (reference sequence). CDR3 length equals 15 residues. The V gene lost 5 bases and the J gene lost 1 base, with 14 bases spanning the gap. The CDR3 DNA follows: TGTGCCAGCAGTAATAGGGCGACCGGGAACACTGAAGCTTTCTTT. Translation gives CASSNRATGNTEAFF.

V gene TRBV10-3 combines with J gene TRBJ2-1; the match to TRBD2 covers 9 bases. The CDR3 is made up of 17 amino acids. V shed 11 bases and J 0 bases; nucleotides not matched to a gene: 14. The germline V gene has CDR1 ENHRY and CDR2 SYGVKD. CDR3 sequence reads: CASRGGAGGSSYNEQFF. The CDR3 nucleotides are TGTGCCTCACGGGGCGGAGCGGGAGGAAGCTCCTACAATGAGCAGTTCTTC.

This clone came up a few times. The chain recombines TRBV4-2 with TRBJ2-1, with TRBD2 matching 13 bases. Germline assignment: CDR1 LGHNA and CDR2 YNFKEQ. The CDR3 is 16 residues long. The ends lost 4 bases at V and 4 bases at J; junction bases unmatched: 4. This CDR3 reads CASSRGTSGEYNEQFF. The CDR3 bases are TGTGCCAGCAGCCGAGGGACTAGCGGGGAGTACAATGAGCAGTTCTTC.

V gene TRBV9 combines with J gene TRBJ1-1; maybe TRBD1 (5 bases). The germline V gene encodes CDR1 SGDLS and CDR2 YYNGEE. The CDR3 is made up of 14 amino acids. Trimming took 1 base from V and 4 from J, leaving 11 bases between them. CDR3 sequence reads: CASSVTSGLTEAFF. The CDR3 DNA reads as TGTGCCAGCAGCGTAACTTCAGGGCTCACTGAAGCTTTCTTT.

The gene calls are TRBV24-1 and TRBJ2-7; 8 bases line up with TRBD2. The CDR3 length is 14 residues. Germline trimming cut 2 bases from V and 3 bases from J; bases unmatched to any gene: 2. The germline V gene encodes CDR1 KGHDR and CDR2 SFDVKD. The CDR3 sequence is CATSDSTSGYEQYF. The CDR3 DNA follows: TGTGCCACCAGTGATTCAACTAGCGGCTACGAGCAGTACTTC.

The chain combines TRBV28 with TRBJ2-7; possibly TRBD1 for D (7 bases). Per germline, CDR1 MDHEN and CDR2 SYDVKM. V was clipped by 5 bases and J by 0 bases, with 14 bases between them. This CDR3 is built from 15 residues. The CDR3 is CASSRRRDSSYEQYF. The CDR3 DNA is TGTGCCAGCAGTCGCCGGCGGGACAGCTCCTACGAGCAGTACTTC.

This chain connects TRBV27 to TRBJ2-1; 7 bases match TRBD2. CDR1 MNHEY and CDR2 SMNVEV come from the germline V gene (reference sequence). Losses at the gene ends were 5 bases for V and 2 bases for J; bases not matched to a gene: 6. The CDR3 is 15 residues long. CDR3 in amino acids: CASSNLAGAYNEQFF. The CDR3 coding sequence is TGTGCCAGCAGTAACCTGGCGGGGGCCTACAATGAGCAGTTCTTC.

The rearrangement links TRBV3-1 (or the pseudogene TRBV3-2) to TRBJ2-2; D is possibly TRBD2 (5 bases). V shed 1 base and J shed 6 bases, with 6 bases lying between them. The germline V gene encodes CDR1 LGHDT and CDR2 YNNKEL (reference sequence). The CDR3 is 13 amino acids. CDR3 sequence: CASSQVAPGELFF. CDR3 bases: TGTGCCAGCAGCCAAGTAGCGCCCGGGGAGCTGTTTTTT.

The chain is built from TRBV19 and TRBJ2-3; D gene uncertain. The CDR3 is 13 residues long. V lost 5 bases and J 5 bases, leaving 11 bases between the germline ends. CDR1 LNHDA and CDR2 SQIVND come from the germline V gene (reference sequence). CDR3 region: CASSYRVGDTQYF. The DNA of the CDR3 is TGTGCCAGTAGTTACCGAGTTGGAGATACGCAGTATTTT.

The chain couples TRBV29-1 to TRBJ1-4, with D uncertain. Germline assignment: CDR1 SQVTM and CDR2 ANQGSEA. Trimming removed 2 bases from V and 5 bases from J, with 9 bases in between. The CDR3 extends over 13 amino acids. CDR3 coding DNA: TGCAGCGTTGAAATTGGACTGAATGAAAAACTGTTTTTT. Residues: CSVEIGLNEKLFF. The full variable domain, with the rest looked up from reference TRBV29-1 and TRBJ1-4, is SAVISQKPSRDICQRGTSLTIQCQVDSQVTMMFWYRQQPGQSLTLIATANQGSEATYESGFVIDKFPISRPNLTFSTLTVSNMSPEDSSIYLCSVEIGLNEKLFFGSGTQLSVL.

This clone was found a few times. This chain joins TRBV5-4 and TRBJ2-2, with D maybe TRBD2 (5 bases). Trimming pared 0 bases from V and 9 bases from J, leaving 12 bases between. In germline, CDR1 is SGHNT, CDR2 YYREEE (reference sequence). This CDR3 has 14 amino acids. The CDR3 loop is CASSLAVSGRELFF. The CDR3, as DNA: TGTGCCAGCAGCTTGGCCGTCTCGGGGAGGGAGCTGTTTTTT.

V gene TRBV28 combines with J gene TRBJ2-1; D unclear. This CDR3 has 11 residues. The germline V gene encodes CDR1 MDHEN and CDR2 SYDVKM. V dropped 8 bases and J dropped 7 bases, with 9 bases sitting between them. For the CDR3, the DNA is TGTGCCAGCGGCCTTAGGAATGAGCAGTTCTTC. As protein: CASGLRNEQFF.

This sequence joins TRBV27 and TRBJ1-6; the match to TRBD1 covers 8 bases. Trimming took 9 bases from V and 3 from J; bases not matched to a gene: 4. CDR1 and CDR2 (germline): MNHEY, SMNVEV (reference sequence). This CDR3 is built from 14 residues. As DNA, the CDR3 is TGTGCCAGTCGACAGGGGTTCTATAATTCACCCCTCCACTTT. Amino acid sequence: CASRQGFYNSPLHF.

This chain links TRBV6-6 with TRBJ2-7; TRBD1 agrees at 7 bases. V dropped 6 bases and J dropped 1; count of bases not matched to a gene: 6. CDR3 size: 14 residues. Germline assignment: CDR1 MNHNY and CDR2 SVGAGI (reference sequence). CDR3 loop: CASRPRQGSYEQYF. The CDR3 DNA is TGTGCCAGCAGGCCCAGACAGGGTTCCTACGAGCAGTACTTC.

This clone has a single count. V is TRBV11-2 and J is TRBJ2-7; the D is unclear. Trimming took off 5 bases at V and 2 bases at J, with 13 bases between the two ends. Germline assignment: CDR1 SGHAT and CDR2 FQNNGV. This CDR3 is 14 amino acids long. The CDR3 region is CASSTLATAYEQYF. In DNA form, the CDR3 reads TGTGCCAGCAGCACATTAGCAACCGCCTACGAGCAGTACTTC.

This sequence joins TRBV28 and TRBJ1-2; 7 bases map to TRBD1. The germline CDR1 and CDR2 sequences are MDHEN and SYDVKM. The CDR3 spans 15 residues. The V segment lost 2 bases and the J segment 6 bases; nucleotides outside the gene matches: 9. The CDR3 loop is CASSLRSGGPHGYTF. In DNA, the CDR3 is TGTGCCAGCAGTTTAAGATCAGGGGGACCACATGGCTACACCTTC.

This clone came up a few times. V usage is TRBV11-3 and J usage is TRBJ2-1; the match to TRBD2 covers 8 bases. The germline V gene has CDR1 SGHNT and CDR2 YENEEA. V lost 4 bases, J lost 8 bases, and 4 bases stayed unmatched. The CDR3 has 13 amino acids. The CDR3 nucleotides are TGTGCCAGCAGCTGGGGCGGGAGGTATGAGCAGTTCTTC. This sequence encodes CASSWGGRYEQFF.

The chain carries TRBV28 and TRBJ2-2; 11 nucleotides line up with TRBD2. Trimming removed 3 bases from V and 4 bases from J; junction bases left unmatched: 7. This CDR3 is built from 17 residues. Germline CDR1 MDHEN, CDR2 SYDVKM. The CDR3 DNA follows: TGTGCCAGCAGTTTCCCCACTAGCGGGAGTTTCACCGGGGAGCTGTTTTTT. Translating it yields CASSFPTSGSFTGELFF.

The chain links TRBV11-1 to TRBJ1-2, with 8 bases aligning to TRBD1. The length of the CDR3 is 15 residues. With V trimmed by 5 bases and J by 4 bases, 9 bases remained unmatched. The V gene's germline CDR1 is SGHAT and CDR2 FQDESV (reference sequence). Written as DNA, the CDR3 is TGTGCCAGCAGCCTTGGGACAGGCGAAATCTATGGCTACACCTTC. Amino acid sequence: CASSLGTGEIYGYTF.

The rearrangement links TRBV5-5 to TRBJ2-1; TRBD2 matches at 7 bases. Germline CDR1 and CDR2: SGHKS and YYEKEE (reference sequence). V lost 5 bases, J lost 4 bases, and 21 bases stayed unmatched. CDR3 size: 19 residues. CDR3 residues: CASSHPISFRGGRYNEQFF. The CDR3 DNA sequence: TGTGCCAGCAGTCACCCCATTAGTTTCCGGGGAGGGAGGTACAATGAGCAGTTCTTC.